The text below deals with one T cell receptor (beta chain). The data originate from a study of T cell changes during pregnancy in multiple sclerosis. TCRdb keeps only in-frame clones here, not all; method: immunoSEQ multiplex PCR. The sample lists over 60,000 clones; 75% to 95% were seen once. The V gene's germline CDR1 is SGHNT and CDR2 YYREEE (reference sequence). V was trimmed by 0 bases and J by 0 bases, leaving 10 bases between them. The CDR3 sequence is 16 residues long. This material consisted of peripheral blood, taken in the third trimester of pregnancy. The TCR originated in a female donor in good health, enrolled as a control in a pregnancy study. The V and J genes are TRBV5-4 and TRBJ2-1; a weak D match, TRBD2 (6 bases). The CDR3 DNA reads TGTGCCAGCAGCTTGGTTATGGGACTCTCCTACAATGAGCAGTTCTTC. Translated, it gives CASSLVMGLSYNEQFF.